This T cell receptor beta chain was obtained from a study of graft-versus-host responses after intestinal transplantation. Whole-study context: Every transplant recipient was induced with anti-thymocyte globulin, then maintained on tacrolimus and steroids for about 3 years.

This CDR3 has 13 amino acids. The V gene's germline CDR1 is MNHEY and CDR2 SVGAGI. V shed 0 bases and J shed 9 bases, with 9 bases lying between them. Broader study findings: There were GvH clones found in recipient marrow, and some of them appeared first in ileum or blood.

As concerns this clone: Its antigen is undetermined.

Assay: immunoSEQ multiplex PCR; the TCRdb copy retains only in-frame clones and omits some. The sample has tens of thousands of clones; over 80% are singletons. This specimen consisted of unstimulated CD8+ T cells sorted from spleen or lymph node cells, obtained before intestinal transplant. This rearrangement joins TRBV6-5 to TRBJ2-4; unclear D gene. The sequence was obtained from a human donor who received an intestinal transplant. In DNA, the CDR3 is TGTGCCAGCAGTTACTCGATAATAGGCATTCAGTACTTC. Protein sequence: CASSYSIIGIQYF.